This T cell receptor (beta chain) was recovered during a study of OX40 agonist ivuxolimab in advanced cancers. Across the study: The dose-escalation group included hepatocellular carcinoma, melanoma, renal cell carcinoma and head and neck cancer. Study-level findings and limits: Not determined was the antigen specificity of the expanded peripheral T cells.

The CDR3 sequence is 16 residues long. Trimming left V 0 bases short and J 7 bases short, with 16 bases between. In germline, CDR1 is MNHNY, CDR2 SVGAGI (reference sequence). The method was immunoSEQ multiplex PCR; TCRdb's version includes in-frame clones alone and lacks a portion of them. The data show 90,000 to 120,000 clones, just over 90% seen once. For this clone: Its antigen is not identified.

The specimen comprised CD4+ or CD8+ T cells sorted from blood, sampled in a trial of the OX40 agonist ivuxolimab. This TCR came from an adult with an advanced solid tumor such as melanoma, head and neck, liver or kidney cancer. V gene TRBV6-6 combines with J gene TRBJ2-1; TRBD2 might be the D (6 bases). CDR3 bases: TGTGCCAGCAGTTACTCGACTAGAGGGGATGGGAATGAGCAGTTCTTC. Translated: CASSYSTRGDGNEQFF.